This TCR beta chain was identified in a study of T cell changes during pregnancy in multiple sclerosis. Produced via immunoSEQ multiplex PCR; TCRdb's table is partial and in-frame only. The table lists roughly 50,000 clones, approximately 92% of them singletons. CDR3 length: 15 amino acids. The V end lost 1 base, the J end lost 7 bases, and 13 bases lay between the germline ends. Germline values: CDR1 MGHRA, CDR2 YSYEKL. V is TRBV4-1 and J is TRBJ1-4; D is uncertain. This sequence was found in a female donor with multiple sclerosis, enrolled in a pregnancy study. The sequencing used CD4+ T cells from peripheral blood mononuclear cells, collected in the third trimester of pregnancy. CDR3 amino acids: CASSQVRGVGEKLFF. The DNA of the CDR3 is TGCGCCAGCAGCCAAGTACGCGGGGTGGGTGAAAAACTGTTTTTT.